This TCR beta chain is from a study of cytomegalovirus exposure and HLA in healthy donors. Overall study: The same platform used for the approximately 670 first-cohort repertoires was also used for the roughly 120 validation repertoires, as a later analysis reported.

Only a few counts were recorded for this clone. Its specificity is unknown. The study, taken as a whole, reports: Cytomegalovirus association was listed for 150 or so TCR beta chains. There were some public TCRs occurring in many donors, but most TCR sequences were rare.

The donors were part of the validation cohort of some 120 subjects. That cohort was separate from the first cohort, which comprised some 670 subjects. The junction had 1 base not matched to a gene; V was cut back by 8 bases and J by 6 bases. Germline assignment: CDR1 LNHDA and CDR2 SQIVND (reference sequence). The CDR3 has 11 amino acids. Assay: immunoSEQ multiplex PCR; the TCRdb copy retains only in-frame clones and omits some. There are fewer than 400,000 clones in the sample; more than 80% occur only once, and around 0.84% lies in the top ten. This TCR was sampled from a young woman in good health and CMV-seronegative. The sequenced material came from PBMCs. The V call is TRBV19, the J call TRBJ2-7, with 10 bases lining up with TRBD1. In DNA, the CDR3 is TGTGCCAGTGGGGACAGGGGCGAGCAGTACTTC. It codes for CASGDRGEQYF.